A single count supports the clone carrying this TCR beta chain. These data come from a study of blood T cell repertoires in COVID-19. Across the study: Donors in the United States, Italy and Spain gave samples during acute or convalescent COVID-19.

Germline CDR1 reads SGHVS; CDR2 reads FQNEAQ. The CDR3 consists of 16 residues. The V end was cut by 1 base, the J end by 5 bases, with 18 bases between. In the original processing: The assay estimated nucleated cells by amplifying reference gene primers. Data came from immunoSEQ multiplex PCR; TCRdb stores just in-frame clones and leaves some out. V and J calls and clone size come straight from that table; D and trimming were deduced from the DNA. Of 300,000 to 450,000 clones listed, more than 75% are singletons. Participants reported their clinical history, and cohort assignment relied on those reports. Two negative PCRs, clearance, or symptom resolution characterized the recovered Cohort 3 donors.

Sequencing was done on a sample of PBMCs or T cells enriched from blood (not recorded which). The sequence derives from a woman in her 30s who had recovered from COVID-19. This chain uses TRBV7-8 with TRBJ2-7, with D unclear. CDR3 in amino acids: CASSLGNMAGRDEQYF. The CDR3 DNA is TGTGCCAGCAGCTTAGGGAATATGGCAGGAAGAGACGAGCAGTACTTC.